The T cell receptor beta chain under discussion was sequenced for a study of beta chain features in type 1 diabetes. Expressed TCRB transcripts were sequenced because the entire RNA isolate underwent reverse transcription. Here immunoSEQ multiplex PCR was the method, and the copy in TCRdb shows in-frame clones only, minus some. This table has around 100,000 clones, 28% appearing once. As for this clone: Its target is unknown.

Study-level results: Moderate but significant shortening of TCRB CDR3s was recorded in all four CD4+ subsets from Type 1 diabetes patients.

Losses at the gene ends were 5 bases for V and 1 base for J; bases not matched to a gene: 6. Germline CDR1 ENHRY, CDR2 SYGVKD. This CDR3 has 15 amino acids. The sample comprised central memory CD4+ T cells from blood. This TCR derives from a woman under 30 with type 1 diabetes. The rearrangement uses TRBV10-3 and TRBJ2-5; 8 nucleotides line up with TRBD2. CDR3 nucleotide sequence: TGTGCCATCAGTCCCGTGACTAGCGCCCAAGAGACCCAGTACTTC. Translated, it gives CAISPVTSAQETQYF.